This TCR beta chain was captured in a study of technical replicates of blood from a few donors. Produced via immunoSEQ multiplex PCR; TCRdb's table is partial and in-frame only. The repertoire includes approximately 65,000 clones, roughly 86% of them detected once, and around 5% sits in the top ten. The CDR3 runs to 15 residues. The germline CDR1 and CDR2 sequences are MNHEY and SVGAGI. V lost 2 bases and J lost 1, with 11 bases in between. The chain couples TRBV6-5 to TRBJ1-1; unclear D gene. Input material: PBMCs. The TCR was taken from a human donor in good health. Some clones in this sample may be carry-over from other donors' samples. This CDR3 reads CASSYTQRGNTEAFF. For the CDR3, the DNA is TGTGCCAGCAGTTACACCCAGCGGGGGAACACTGAAGCTTTCTTT.